This T cell receptor beta chain was obtained from a study of regulatory T cells in long-lasting Graves disease. Study as a whole: Graves' patients with a new diagnosis had received antithyroid drugs under 3 months.

Trimming took off 3 bases at V and 6 bases at J, with 12 bases between the two ends. CDR3 length: 14 amino acids. In this sample, this clonotype turned up many times. Time point given: newly diagnosed GD, antithyroid drugs for less than 3 months. TCR sequences were obtained from RNA taken from PBMCs. From an endocrinology department in Xi'an, China, came the patients. Researchers made TCR beta libraries by using iRepertoire HTBI primers and running Arm-PCR on CDR3 regions. One entry per CDR3 protein, called by TCRdb with MiXCR from the multiplex PCR reads. The sample holds some 560,000 distinct CDR3 sequences, more than 15% seen once. These data were also reused for a study on T cells in Graves' hyperthyroidism and ophthalmopathy. Per that study: The HTBI set primed first-round TCR CDR3 RT-PCR.

The J gene is TRBJ1-5, the V gene TRBV12-3 or TRBV12-4; TRBD1 might be the D (6 bases). The source material was peripheral blood mononuclear cells (PBMCs), sampled at new diagnosis, from a patient treated with antithyroid drugs. The sequence was obtained from a woman aged 35-60 years with Graves disease. The CDR3 nucleotides read TGTGCCAGCAGTTTTCTGGGGGGCTTTCAGCCCCAGCATTTT. This encodes CASSFLGGFQPQHF.